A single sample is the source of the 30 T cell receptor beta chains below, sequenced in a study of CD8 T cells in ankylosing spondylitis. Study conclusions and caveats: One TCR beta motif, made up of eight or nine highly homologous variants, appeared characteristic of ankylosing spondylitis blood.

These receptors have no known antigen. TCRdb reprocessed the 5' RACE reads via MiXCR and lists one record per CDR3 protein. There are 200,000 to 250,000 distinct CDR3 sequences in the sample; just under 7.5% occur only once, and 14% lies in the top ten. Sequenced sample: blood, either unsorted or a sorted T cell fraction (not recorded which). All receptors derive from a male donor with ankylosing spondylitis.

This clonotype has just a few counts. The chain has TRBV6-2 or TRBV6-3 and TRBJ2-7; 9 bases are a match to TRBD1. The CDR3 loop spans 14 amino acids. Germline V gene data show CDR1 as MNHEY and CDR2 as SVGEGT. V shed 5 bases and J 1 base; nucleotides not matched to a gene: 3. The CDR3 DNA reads TGTGCCAGCAGTAGGACAGGGGAATCCTACGAGCAGTACTTC. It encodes CASSRTGESYEQYF.

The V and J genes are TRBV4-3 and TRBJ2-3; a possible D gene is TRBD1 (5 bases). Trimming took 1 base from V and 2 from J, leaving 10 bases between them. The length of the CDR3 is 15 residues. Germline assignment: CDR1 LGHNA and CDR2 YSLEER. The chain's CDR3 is CASSQVAGYTDTQYF. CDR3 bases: TGCGCCAGCAGCCAAGTCGCAGGGTACACAGATACGCAGTATTTT.

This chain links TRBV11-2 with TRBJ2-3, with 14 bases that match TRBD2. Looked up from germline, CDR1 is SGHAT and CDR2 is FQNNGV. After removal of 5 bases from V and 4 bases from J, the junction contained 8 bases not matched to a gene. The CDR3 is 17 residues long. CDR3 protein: CASSRPGLAGAADTQYF. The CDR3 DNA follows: TGTGCCAGCAGCCGCCCGGGACTAGCGGGAGCCGCAGATACGCAGTATTTT.

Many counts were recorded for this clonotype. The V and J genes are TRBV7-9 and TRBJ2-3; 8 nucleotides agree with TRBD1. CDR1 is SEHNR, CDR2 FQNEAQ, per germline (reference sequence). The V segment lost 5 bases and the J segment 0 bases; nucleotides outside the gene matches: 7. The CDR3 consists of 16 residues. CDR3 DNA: TGTGCCAGCAGCCCACCAGGGGGCACTAGCACAGATACGCAGTATTTT. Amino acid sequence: CASSPPGGTSTDTQYF.

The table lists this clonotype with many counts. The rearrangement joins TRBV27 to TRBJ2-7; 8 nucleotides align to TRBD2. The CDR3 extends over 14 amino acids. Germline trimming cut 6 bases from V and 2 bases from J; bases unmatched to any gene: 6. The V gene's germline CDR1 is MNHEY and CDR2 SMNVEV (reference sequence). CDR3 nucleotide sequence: TGTGCCAGCAGCCCGGGACTAGGGGCCTACGAGCAGTACTTC. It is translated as CASSPGLGAYEQYF.

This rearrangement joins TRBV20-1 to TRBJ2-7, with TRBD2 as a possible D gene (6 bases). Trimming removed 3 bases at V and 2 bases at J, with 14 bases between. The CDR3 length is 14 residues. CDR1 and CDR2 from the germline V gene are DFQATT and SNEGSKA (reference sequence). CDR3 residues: CSASRDWGTYEQYF. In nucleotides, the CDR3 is TGCAGTGCTAGTAGGGACTGGGGTACCTACGAGCAGTACTTC.

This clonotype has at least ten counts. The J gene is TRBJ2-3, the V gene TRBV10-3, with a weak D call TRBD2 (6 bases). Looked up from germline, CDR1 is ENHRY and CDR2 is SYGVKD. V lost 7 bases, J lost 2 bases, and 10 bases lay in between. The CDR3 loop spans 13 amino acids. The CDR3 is CAITAGFTDTQYF. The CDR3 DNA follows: TGTGCCATCACCGCGGGGTTCACAGATACGCAGTATTTT.

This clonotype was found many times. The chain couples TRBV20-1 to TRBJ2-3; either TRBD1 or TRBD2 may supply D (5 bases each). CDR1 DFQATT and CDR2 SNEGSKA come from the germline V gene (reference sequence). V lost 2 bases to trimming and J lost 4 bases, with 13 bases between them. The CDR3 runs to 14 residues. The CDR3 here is CSARWDGISDTQYF. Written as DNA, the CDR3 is TGCAGTGCTAGATGGGACGGAATCTCAGATACGCAGTATTTT.

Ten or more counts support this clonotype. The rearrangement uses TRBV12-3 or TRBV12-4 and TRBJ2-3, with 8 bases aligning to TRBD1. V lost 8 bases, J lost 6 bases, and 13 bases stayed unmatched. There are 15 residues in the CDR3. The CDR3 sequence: CASGTQRTGRDTQYF. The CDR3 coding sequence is TGTGCCAGCGGTACTCAAAGGACAGGGCGGGATACGCAGTATTTT.

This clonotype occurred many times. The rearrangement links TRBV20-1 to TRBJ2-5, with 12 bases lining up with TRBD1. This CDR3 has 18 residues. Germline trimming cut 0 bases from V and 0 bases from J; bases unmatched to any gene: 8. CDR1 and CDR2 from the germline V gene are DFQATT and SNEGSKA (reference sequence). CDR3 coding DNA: TGCAGTGCTAGAGATAGAAGGGACAGGGGGCTTCACCAAGAGACCCAGTACTTC. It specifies CSARDRRDRGLHQETQYF.

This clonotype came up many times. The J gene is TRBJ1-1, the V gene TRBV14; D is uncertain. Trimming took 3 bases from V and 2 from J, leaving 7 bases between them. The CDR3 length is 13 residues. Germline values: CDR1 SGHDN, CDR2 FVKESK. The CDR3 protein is CASSHPFNTEAFF. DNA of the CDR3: TGTGCCAGCAGCCATCCCTTTAACACTGAAGCTTTCTTT.

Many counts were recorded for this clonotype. As DNA, the CDR3 is TGTGCCAGCAGGTGGGTGCCACAGGACACTGAAGCTTTCTTT. Its protein is CASRWVPQDTEAFF. This chain connects TRBV6-2 or TRBV6-3 to TRBJ1-1; D perhaps matches TRBD1 (5 bases). The CDR3 is 14 amino acids. Germline-derived CDR1 and CDR2 are MNHEY and SVGEGT. V was cut by 6 bases and J by 3 bases, with 14 bases left in between.

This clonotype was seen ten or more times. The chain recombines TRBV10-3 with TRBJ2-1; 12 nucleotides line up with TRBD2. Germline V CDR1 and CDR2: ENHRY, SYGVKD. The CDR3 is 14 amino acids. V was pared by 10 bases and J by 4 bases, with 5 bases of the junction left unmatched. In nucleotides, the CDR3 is TGTGCCACCCGGACTAGCGGGGCGTACAATGAGCAGTTCTTC. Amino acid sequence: CATRTSGAYNEQFF.

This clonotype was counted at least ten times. This CDR3 is CASSSGLAGGELFF. The DNA for the CDR3 is TGTGCCAGCAGTTCGGGACTAGCGGGAGGGGAGCTGTTTTTT. The J gene is TRBJ2-2, the V gene TRBV6-5; 13 nucleotides line up with TRBD2. This CDR3 has 14 amino acids. Germline CDR1 and CDR2: MNHEY and SVGAGI. After removal of 4 bases from V and 8 bases from J, the junction contained 1 base not matched to a gene.

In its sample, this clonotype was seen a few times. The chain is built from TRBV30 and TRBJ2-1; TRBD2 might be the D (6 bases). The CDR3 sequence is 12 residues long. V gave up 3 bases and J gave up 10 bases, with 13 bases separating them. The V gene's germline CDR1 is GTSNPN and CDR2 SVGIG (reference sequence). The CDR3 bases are TGTGCCTGGAGGGGGGACTCCCGAGAGCAGTTCTTC. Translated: CAWRGDSREQFF.

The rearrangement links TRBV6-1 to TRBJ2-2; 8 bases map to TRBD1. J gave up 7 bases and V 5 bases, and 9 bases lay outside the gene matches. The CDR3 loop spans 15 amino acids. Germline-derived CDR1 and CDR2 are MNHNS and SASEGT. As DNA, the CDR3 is TGTGCCAGCAGTCCGGACAGGGTAGGAGGCGGGGAGCTGTTTTTT. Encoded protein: CASSPDRVGGGELFF.

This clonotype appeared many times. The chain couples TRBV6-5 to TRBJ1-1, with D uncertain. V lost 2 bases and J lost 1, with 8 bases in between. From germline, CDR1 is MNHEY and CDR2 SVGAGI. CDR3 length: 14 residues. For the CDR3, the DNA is TGTGCCAGCAGTTACCAGGAGGGGAACACTGAAGCTTTCTTT. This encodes CASSYQEGNTEAFF.

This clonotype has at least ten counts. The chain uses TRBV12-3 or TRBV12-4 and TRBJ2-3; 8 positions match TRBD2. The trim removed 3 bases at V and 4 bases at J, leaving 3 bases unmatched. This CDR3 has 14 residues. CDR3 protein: CASSFSGKADTQYF. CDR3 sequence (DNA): TGTGCCAGCAGTTTTAGCGGGAAGGCAGATACGCAGTATTTT.

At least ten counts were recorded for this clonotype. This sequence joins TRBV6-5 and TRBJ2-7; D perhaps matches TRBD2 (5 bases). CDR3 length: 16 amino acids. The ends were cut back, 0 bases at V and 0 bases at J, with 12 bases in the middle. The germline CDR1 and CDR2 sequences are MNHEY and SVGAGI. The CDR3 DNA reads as TGTGCCAGCAGTTACTCGAGACCAGCGGACTCCTACGAGCAGTACTTC. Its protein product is CASSYSRPADSYEQYF.

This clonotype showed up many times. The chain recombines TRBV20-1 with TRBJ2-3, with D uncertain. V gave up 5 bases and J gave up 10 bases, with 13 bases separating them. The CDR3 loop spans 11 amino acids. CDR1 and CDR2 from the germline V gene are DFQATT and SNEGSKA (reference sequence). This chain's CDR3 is CSAPDPPAQYF. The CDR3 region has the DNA TGCAGTGCTCCGGATCCCCCGGCGCAGTATTTT.

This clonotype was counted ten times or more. The CDR3 bases are TGTGCCAGCCGTGGCGCGGCAGATACGCAGTATTTT. Translation gives CASRGAADTQYF. The chain is built from TRBV27 and TRBJ2-3; D not resolved. Trimming stripped 8 bases from V and 4 bases from J, with 10 bases between. The CDR3 length is 12 residues. In germline, CDR1 is MNHEY, CDR2 SMNVEV (reference sequence).

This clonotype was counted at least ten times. As DNA, the CDR3 is TGTGCCAGCAGTTTATTGTCCAGGGGTGGCTACGAGCAGTACTTC. As protein: CASSLLSRGGYEQYF. The J gene is TRBJ2-7, the V gene TRBV27; D might be TRBD1 (6 bases). This CDR3 contains 15 residues. The V end was cut by 1 base, the J end by 3 bases, with 13 bases between. CDR1 and CDR2 (germline): MNHEY, SMNVEV (reference sequence).

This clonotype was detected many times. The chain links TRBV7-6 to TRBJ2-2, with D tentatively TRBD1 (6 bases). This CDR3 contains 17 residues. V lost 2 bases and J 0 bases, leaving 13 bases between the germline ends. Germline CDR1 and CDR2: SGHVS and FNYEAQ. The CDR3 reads CASSLPRDNSNTGELFF. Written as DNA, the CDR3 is TGTGCCAGCAGCTTACCCCGGGACAATTCGAACACCGGGGAGCTGTTTTTT.

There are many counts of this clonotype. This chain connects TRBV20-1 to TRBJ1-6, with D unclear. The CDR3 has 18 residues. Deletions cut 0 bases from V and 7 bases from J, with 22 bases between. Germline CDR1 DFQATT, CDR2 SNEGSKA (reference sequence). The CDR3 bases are TGCAGTGCTAGAGATACGACGGCAGCTTCGCGCTTAAATTCACCCCTCCACTTT. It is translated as CSARDTTAASRLNSPLHF.

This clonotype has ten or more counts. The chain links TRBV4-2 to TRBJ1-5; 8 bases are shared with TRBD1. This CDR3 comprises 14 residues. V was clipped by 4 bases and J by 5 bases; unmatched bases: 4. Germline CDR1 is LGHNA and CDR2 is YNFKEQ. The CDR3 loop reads CASSPPGGDQPQHF. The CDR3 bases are TGTGCCAGCAGCCCCCCAGGGGGCGATCAGCCCCAGCATTTT.

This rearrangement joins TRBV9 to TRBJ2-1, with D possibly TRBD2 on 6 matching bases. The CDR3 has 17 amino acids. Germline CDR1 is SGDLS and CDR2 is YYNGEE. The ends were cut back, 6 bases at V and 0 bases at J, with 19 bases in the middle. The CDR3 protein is CASTRGGGMSSYNEQFF. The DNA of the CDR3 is TGTGCCAGCACCCGAGGTGGGGGGATGAGCTCCTACAATGAGCAGTTCTTC.

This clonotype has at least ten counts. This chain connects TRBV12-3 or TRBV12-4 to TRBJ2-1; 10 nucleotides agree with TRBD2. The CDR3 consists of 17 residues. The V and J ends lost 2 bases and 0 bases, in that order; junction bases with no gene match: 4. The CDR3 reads CASSLPGLAVSYNEQFF. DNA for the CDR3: TGTGCCAGCAGTTTACCCGGACTAGCGGTCTCCTACAATGAGCAGTTCTTC.

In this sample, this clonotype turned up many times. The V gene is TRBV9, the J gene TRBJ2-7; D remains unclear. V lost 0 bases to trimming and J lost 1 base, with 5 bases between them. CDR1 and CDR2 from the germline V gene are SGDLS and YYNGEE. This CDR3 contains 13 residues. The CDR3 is CASSVAESYEQYF. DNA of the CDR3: TGTGCCAGCAGCGTAGCAGAGTCCTACGAGCAGTACTTC.

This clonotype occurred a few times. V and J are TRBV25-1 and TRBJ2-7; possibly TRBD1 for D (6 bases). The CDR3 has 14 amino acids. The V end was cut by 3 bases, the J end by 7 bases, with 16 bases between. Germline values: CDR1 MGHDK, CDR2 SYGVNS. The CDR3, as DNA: TGTGCCAGCAGTGATAGGGGGACCGGGCGGGAGCAGTACTTC. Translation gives CASSDRGTGREQYF.

The CDR3 protein is CASSPTSGGTNTGELFF. CDR3 nucleotide sequence: TGTGCCAGCAGCCCCACTAGCGGGGGGACCAACACCGGGGAGCTGTTTTTT. J is TRBJ2-2 and V is TRBV7-9; 12 bases agree with TRBD2. Unmatched junction bases numbered 6, after V lost 5 bases and J lost 2 bases. The CDR3 has 17 residues. Germline V gives CDR1 SEHNR, CDR2 FQNEAQ (reference sequence).